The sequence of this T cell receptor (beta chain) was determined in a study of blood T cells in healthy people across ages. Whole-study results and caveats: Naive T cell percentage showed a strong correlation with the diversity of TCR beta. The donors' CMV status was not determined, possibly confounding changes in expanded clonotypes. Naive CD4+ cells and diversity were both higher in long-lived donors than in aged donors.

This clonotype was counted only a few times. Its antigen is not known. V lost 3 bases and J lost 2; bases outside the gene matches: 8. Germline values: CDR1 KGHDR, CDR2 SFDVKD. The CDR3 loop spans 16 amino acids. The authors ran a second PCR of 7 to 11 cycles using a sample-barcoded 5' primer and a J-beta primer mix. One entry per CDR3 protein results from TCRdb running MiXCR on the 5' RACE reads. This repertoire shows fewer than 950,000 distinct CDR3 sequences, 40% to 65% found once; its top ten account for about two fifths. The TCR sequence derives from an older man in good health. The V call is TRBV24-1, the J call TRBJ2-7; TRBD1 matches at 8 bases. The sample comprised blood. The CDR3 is CATSDPRDRGTYEQYF. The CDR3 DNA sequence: TGTGCCACCAGTGATCCACGAGACAGGGGTACCTACGAGCAGTACTTC.